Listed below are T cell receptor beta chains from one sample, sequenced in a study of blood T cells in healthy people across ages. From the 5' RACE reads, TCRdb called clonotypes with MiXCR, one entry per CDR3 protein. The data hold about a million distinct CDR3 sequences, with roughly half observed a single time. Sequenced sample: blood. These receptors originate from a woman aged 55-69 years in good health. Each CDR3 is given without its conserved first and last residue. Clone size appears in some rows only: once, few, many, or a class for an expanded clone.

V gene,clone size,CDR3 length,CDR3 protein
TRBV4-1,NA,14,ASSHEFSGPSYEQY
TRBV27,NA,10,ASSFPSGTQY
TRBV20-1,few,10,SARDLAHTQY
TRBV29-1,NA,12,SVGGNLGTDTQY
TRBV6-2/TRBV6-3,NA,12,ASSSRGPGQPQH
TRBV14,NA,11,ASSQAPGATQY
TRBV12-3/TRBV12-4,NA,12,ASSRRVSSYGYT
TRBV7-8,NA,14,ASSLAHGGRGYEQF
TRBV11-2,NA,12,ASSFDRGAYEQY
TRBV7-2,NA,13,ASSADRGGSYEQY
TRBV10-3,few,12,ASAMGQRRDTQY
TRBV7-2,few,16,ASSFPIRRAEGFAVQY
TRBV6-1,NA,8,GSGHFESF
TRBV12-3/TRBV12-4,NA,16,ASSDNPGFRRSNEKLF
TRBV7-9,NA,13,ASSLKAGPTYEQY
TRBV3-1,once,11,ASSLPGITEAF
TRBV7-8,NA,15,ASSFGQAYSYNSPLH
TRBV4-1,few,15,ASSQGNSGGSNQPQH
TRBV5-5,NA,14,ASSRTGLAGGYEQY
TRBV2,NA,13,ASSRTSLAEGQKF
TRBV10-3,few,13,AISSGLRGLNEQY
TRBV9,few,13,ASSVAGSSSYEQY
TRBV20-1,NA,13,SASRAVSSYSEQF
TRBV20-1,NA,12,SARWTHSTDTQY
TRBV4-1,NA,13,ASSQVDSLVETQY
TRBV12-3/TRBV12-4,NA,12,ASSRRGRGTEAF
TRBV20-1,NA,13,SASHPRGRLSEQF
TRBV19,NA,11,ASCESRGETQY
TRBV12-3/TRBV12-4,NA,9,AILRGYGYT
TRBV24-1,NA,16,ATSALRIPARVGDGYT
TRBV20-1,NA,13,SARRTGTGAYEQY
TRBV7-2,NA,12,ASSLDGSSSGYT
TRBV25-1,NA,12,ASSEKREGETQY
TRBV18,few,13,ASSRRDGLSYEQY
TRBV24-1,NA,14,ATSDMPSGYRDEQF
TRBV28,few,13,ASRITGTTQETQY
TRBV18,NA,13,ASSPSIEPADTQY
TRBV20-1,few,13,SARIPGQATYEQY
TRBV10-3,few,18,AISGWGGLAERIPANEQF
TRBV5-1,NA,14,ASSTGPTGINEKLF
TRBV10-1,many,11,ASSVASYNEQF
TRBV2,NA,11,ASKGTTQETQY
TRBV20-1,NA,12,SASPGTSTDTQY
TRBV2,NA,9,AKREIGEQY
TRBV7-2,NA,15,ASSFTYSVADPYEQY
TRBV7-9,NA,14,ASSSPVVQSGNTIY
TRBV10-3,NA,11,AIKLAGNYEQY
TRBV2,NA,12,ASSEQGGGEKLF
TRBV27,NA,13,ASSSPYVRSYGYT
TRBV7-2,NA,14,ASSLSGTSSYNEQY
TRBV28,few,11,ASSLWNSGEQY
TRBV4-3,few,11,ASSHRGNNEQF
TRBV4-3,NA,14,ASSQDYDLSTDTQY
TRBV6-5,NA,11,ASRQNLNTEAF
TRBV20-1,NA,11,SLTGGGQETQY